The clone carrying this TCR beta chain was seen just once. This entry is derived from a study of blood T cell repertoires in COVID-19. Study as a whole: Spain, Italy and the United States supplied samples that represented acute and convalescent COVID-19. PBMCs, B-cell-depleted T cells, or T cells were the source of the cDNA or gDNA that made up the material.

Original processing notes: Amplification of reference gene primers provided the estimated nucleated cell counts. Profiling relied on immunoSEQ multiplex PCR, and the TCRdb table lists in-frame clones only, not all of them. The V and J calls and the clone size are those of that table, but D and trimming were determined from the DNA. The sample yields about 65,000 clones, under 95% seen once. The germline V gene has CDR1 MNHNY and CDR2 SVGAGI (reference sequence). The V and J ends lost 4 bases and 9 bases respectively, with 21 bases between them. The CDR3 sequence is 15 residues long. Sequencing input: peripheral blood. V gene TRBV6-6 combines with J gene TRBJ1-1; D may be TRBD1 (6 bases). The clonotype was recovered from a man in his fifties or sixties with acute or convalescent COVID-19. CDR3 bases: TGTGCCAGCAGTTCGGGCGGGTTCACGGACAGCCAAGCTTTCTTT. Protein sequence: CASSSGGFTDSQAFF.